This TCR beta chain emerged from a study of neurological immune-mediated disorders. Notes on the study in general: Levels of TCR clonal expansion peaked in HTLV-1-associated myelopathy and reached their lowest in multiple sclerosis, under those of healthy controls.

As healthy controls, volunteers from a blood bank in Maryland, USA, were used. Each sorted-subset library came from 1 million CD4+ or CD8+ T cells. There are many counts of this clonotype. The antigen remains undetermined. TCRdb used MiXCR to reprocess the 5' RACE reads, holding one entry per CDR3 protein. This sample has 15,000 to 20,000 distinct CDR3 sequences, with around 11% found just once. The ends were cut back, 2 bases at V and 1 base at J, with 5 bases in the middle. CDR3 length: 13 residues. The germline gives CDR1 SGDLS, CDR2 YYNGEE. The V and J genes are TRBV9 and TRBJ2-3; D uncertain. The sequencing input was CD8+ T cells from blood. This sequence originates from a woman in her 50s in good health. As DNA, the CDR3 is TGTGCCAGCAGCGTGAGCGGCACAGATACGCAGTATTTT. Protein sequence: CASSVSGTDTQYF.